This T cell receptor beta chain was retrieved from a study of cytomegalovirus exposure and HLA in healthy donors. Regarding the study as a whole: In a later analysis, specific HLA alleles were associated with over 15,000 TCR beta sequences at a 0.05 false discovery rate. The study flagged approximately 180 TCR beta chains as cytomegalovirus-associated. In a later analysis, TCR beta V- and J-gene trimming was associated with a missense DCLRE1C variant. Some V segments (TRBV6-2 and TRBV6-3 among them) were excluded as indistinguishable.

To note about this clone: The target antigen is unknown.

PCR was performed using 60 Vbeta and 13 Jbeta primers. This table comes from immunoSEQ multiplex PCR, and its TCRdb copy is limited to in-frame clones, with some not included. Of 95,000 to 150,000 clones detected, 80% to 85% appear once; the ten largest clones hold 2% to 2.5%. Deletions cut 7 bases from V and 0 bases from J, with 14 bases between. Germline lookup yields CDR1 MNHNS and CDR2 SASEGT. The CDR3 sequence is 15 residues long. The chain uses TRBV6-1 and TRBJ2-3; perhaps TRBD1 as D (6 bases). The clonotype originates from a man aged 25 to 40 in good health and CMV-seronegative. Sequencing was done on a sample of PBMCs. The CDR3 region has the DNA TGTGCCAGCACAACGACAGGATCCAGCACAGATACGCAGTATTTT. Its translation: CASTTTGSSTDTQYF.